This T cell receptor beta chain came from a study of T-cell reconstitution after alpha-beta-depleted transplantation in children. Overall study findings and caveats: The main origin of T-cell counts and diversity one year after transplant was newly produced T cells.

It was with unique molecular identifiers that the TCRbeta library was prepared. TCRdb re-analysed the PCR reads in MiXCR, keeping a single row per CDR3 protein. The data contain almost 500,000 distinct CDR3 sequences, more than 9% of them singletons. Between the trimmed V and J ends, which lost 5 bases and 5 bases, there was a span of 16 bases. This CDR3 is 14 amino acids long. The germline V gene encodes CDR1 DFQATT and CDR2 SNEGSKA (reference sequence). This clonotype has a count of ten or more. Antigen unknown. J is TRBJ2-1 and V is TRBV20-1; D might be TRBD1 (7 bases). The receptor was derived from a child aged 2-15 years with inherited bone marrow failure, due to receive a stem cell transplant. The material was PBMCs, obtained before TCRalphabeta/CD19-depleted stem cell transplant. The DNA for the CDR3 is TGCAGTGCTCTCAGGGGGTCTAGCGACAATGAGCAGTTCTTC. It translates to CSALRGSSDNEQFF.